This T cell receptor beta chain emerged from a study of shared clonotypes between healthy human individuals. Study-wide findings and caveats: Exclusively blood specimens were collected; tissue repertoires likely differ.

The V gene's germline CDR1 is SQVTM and CDR2 ANQGSEA. This CDR3 is 13 amino acids long. V lost 5 bases and J lost 2, with 11 bases in between. The assay was immunoSEQ multiplex PCR, and TCRdb's table has in-frame clones only and misses some. The table records millions of clones, roughly 93% of them present only once. In the case of this clone: The antigen remains undetermined.

Sequenced material: naive CD4+ T cells from PBMCs. Subset in this sample: CD45RA+ positively selected. This receptor was taken from a man between 18 and 29 years old in good health. Some clones in this sample may be carry-over from other donors' samples. V and J are TRBV29-1 and TRBJ2-3, with D hard to call. As DNA, the CDR3 is TGCAGCGTTATCGGGCGTTACACAGATACGCAGTATTTT. Residues: CSVIGRYTDTQYF.